This T cell receptor (beta chain) was sequenced in a study of blood T cell repertoires in COVID-19. Across the whole study: Some COVID-19 samples were acute and others convalescent; all came from the United States, Italy and Spain.

As handled by the study authors: Amplification from reference gene primers served as the basis for estimated nucleated cell counts. TCRdb's table, derived via immunoSEQ multiplex PCR, lists solely in-frame clones and lacks some. V, J and clone size were drawn from that table, and D and trimming were deduced from the DNA. This table holds almost 250,000 clones, 85% to 90% found once. The CDR3 covers 14 residues. The V gene's germline CDR1 is GTSNPN and CDR2 SVGIG (reference sequence). Trimming left V 0 bases short and J 0 bases short, with 8 bases between. This clonotype was sampled from a woman in her thirties who had recovered from COVID-19. Sequencing was performed on PBMCs or T cells enriched from blood (not recorded which). The rearrangement uses TRBV30 and TRBJ1-1, with D possibly TRBD1 on 6 matching bases. As DNA, the CDR3 is TGTGCCTGGAGTGTCGGACAGATGAACACTGAAGCTTTCTTT. This translates into CAWSVGQMNTEAFF.